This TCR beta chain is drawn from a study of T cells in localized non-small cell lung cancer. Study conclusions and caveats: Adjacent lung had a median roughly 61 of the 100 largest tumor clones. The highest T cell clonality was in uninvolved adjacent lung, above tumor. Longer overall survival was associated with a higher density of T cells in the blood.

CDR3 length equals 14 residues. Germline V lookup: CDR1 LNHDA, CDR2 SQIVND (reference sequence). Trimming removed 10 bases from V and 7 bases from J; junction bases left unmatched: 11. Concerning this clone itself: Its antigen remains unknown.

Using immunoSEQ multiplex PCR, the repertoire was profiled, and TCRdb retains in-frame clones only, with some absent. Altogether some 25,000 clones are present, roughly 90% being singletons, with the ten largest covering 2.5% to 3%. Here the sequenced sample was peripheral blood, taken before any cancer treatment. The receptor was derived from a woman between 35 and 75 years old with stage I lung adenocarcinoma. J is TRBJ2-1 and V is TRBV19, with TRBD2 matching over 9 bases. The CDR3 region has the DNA TGTGCCACCTCCCCGGGACTAGCCCTAAATGAGCAGTTCTTC. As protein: CATSPGLALNEQFF.